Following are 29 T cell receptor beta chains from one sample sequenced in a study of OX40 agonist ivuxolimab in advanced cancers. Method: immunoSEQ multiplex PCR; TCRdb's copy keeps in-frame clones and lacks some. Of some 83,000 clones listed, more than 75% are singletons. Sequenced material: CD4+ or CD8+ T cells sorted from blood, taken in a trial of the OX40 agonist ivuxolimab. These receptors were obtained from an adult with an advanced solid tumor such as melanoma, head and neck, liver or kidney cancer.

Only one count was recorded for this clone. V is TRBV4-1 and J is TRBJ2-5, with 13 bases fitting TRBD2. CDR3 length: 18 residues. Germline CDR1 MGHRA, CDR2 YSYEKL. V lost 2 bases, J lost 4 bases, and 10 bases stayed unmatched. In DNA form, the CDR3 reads TGCGCCAGCAGCCAAACCACTAGCGGGGGGGCCGGAGGAGAGACCCAGTACTTC. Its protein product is CASSQTTSGGAGGETQYF.

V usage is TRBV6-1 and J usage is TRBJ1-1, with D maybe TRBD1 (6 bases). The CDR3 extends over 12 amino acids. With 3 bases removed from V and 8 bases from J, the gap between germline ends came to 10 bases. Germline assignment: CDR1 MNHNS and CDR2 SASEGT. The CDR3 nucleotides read TGTGCCAGCAGTGACGGACAGCTCGAAGCTTTCTTT. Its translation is CASSDGQLEAFF.

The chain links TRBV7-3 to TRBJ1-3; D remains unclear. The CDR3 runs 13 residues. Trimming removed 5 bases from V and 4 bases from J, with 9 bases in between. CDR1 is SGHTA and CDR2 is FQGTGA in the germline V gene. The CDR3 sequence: CASSRGWGNTIYF. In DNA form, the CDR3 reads TGTGCCAGCAGCCGAGGATGGGGAAACACCATATATTTT.

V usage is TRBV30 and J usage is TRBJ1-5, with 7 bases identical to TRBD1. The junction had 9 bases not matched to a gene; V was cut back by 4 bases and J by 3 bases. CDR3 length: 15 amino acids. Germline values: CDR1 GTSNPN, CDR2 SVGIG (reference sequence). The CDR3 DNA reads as TGTGCCTGGACCCAGGGGGGAGGCAACAATCAGCCCCAGCATTTT. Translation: CAWTQGGGNNQPQHF.

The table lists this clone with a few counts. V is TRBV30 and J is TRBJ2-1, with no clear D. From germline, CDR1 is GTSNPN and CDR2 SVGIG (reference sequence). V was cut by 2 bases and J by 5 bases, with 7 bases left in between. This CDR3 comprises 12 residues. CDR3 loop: CAWSKYDNEQFF. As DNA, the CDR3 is TGTGCCTGGAGTAAGTACGACAATGAGCAGTTCTTC. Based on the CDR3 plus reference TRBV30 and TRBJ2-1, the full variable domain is SQTIHQWPATLVQPVGSPLSLECTVEGTSNPNLYWYRQAAGRGLQLLFYSVGIGQISSEVPQNLSASRPQDRQFILSSKKLLLSDSGFYLCAWSKYDNEQFFGPGTRLTVL.

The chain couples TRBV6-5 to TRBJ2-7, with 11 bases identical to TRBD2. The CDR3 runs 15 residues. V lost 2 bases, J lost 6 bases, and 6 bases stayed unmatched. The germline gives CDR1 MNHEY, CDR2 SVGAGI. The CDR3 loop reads CASSYRTSGPVEQYF. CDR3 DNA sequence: TGTGCCAGCAGTTACAGGACTAGCGGGCCGGTCGAGCAGTACTTC.

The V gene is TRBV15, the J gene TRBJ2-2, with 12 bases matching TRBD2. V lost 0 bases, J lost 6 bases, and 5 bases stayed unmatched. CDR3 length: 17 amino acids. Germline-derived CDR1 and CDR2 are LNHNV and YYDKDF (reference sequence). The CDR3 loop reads CATSRDLTSGSAGELFF. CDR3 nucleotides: TGTGCCACCAGCAGAGACCTGACTAGCGGGAGTGCCGGGGAGCTGTTTTTT.

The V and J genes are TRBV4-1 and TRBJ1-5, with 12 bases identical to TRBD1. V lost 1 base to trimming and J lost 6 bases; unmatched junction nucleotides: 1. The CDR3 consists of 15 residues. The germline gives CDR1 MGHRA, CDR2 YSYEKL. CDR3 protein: CASSQGDRGRQPQHF. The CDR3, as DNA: TGCGCCAGCAGCCAAGGGGACAGGGGGCGTCAGCCCCAGCATTTT.

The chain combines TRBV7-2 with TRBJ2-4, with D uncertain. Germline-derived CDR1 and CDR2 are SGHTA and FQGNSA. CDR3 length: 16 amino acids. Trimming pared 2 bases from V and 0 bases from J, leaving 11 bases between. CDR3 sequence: CASSLIESLAKNIQYF. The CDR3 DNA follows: TGTGCCAGCAGCTTAATTGAGTCTCTAGCCAAAAACATTCAGTACTTC. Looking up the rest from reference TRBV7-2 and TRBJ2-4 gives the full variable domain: GAGVSQSPSNKVTEKGKDVELRCDPISGHTALYWYRQSLGQGLEFLIYFQGNSAPDKSGLPSDRFSAERTGGSVSTLTIQRTQQEDSAVYLCASSLIESLAKNIQYFGAGTRLSVL.

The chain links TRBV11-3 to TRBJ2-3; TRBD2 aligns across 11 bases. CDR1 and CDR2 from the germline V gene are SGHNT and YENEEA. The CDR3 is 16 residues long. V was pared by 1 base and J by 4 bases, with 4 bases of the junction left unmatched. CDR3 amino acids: CASSLGLAGSPDTQYF. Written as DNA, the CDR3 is TGTGCCAGCAGCTTAGGACTAGCGGGGAGTCCAGATACGCAGTATTTT.

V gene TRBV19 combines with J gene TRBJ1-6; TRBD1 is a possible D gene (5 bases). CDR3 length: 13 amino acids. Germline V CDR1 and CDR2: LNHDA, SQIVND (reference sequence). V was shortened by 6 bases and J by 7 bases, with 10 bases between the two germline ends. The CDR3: CASSLPGNSPLHF. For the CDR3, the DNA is TGTGCCAGTAGCTTACCAGGGAATTCACCCCTCCACTTT.

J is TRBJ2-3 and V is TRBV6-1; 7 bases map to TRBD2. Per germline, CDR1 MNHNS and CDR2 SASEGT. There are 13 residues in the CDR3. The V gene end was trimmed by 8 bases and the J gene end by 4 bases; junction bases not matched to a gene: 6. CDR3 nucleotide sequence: TGTGCCAGCGCCCGGGAGGTGGCAGATACGCAGTATTTT. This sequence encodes CASAREVADTQYF.

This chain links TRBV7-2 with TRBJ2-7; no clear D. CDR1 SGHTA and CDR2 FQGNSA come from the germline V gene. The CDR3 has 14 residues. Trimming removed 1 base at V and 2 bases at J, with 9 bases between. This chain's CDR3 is CASSLVPETYEQYF. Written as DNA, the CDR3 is TGTGCCAGCAGCTTAGTACCCGAAACCTACGAGCAGTACTTC.

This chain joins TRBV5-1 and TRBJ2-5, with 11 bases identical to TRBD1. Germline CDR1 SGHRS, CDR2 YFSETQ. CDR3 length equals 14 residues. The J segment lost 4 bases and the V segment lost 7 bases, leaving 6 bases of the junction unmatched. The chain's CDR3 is CASQIGTGGETQYF. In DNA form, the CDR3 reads TGCGCCAGCCAAATAGGGACAGGGGGAGAGACCCAGTACTTC.

The chain's CDR3 is CASSFKRTGVYEQYF. DNA of the CDR3: TGTGCCAGCAGCTTTAAAAGGACAGGGGTCTACGAGCAGTACTTC. The chain links TRBV7-4 to TRBJ2-7; TRBD1 agrees at 9 bases. Trimming cost V 3 bases and J 3 bases; bases outside gene matches: 6. The CDR3 is 15 amino acids. CDR1 and CDR2 (germline): SGHVT, SQSDAQ. Variable domain in full (rest from reference TRBV7-4 and TRBJ2-7): GAGVSQSPRYKVAKRGRDVALRCDSISGHVTLYWYRQTLGQGSEVLTYSQSDAQRDKSGRPSGRFSAERPERSVSTLKIQRTEQGDSAVYLCASSFKRTGVYEQYFGPGTRLTVT.

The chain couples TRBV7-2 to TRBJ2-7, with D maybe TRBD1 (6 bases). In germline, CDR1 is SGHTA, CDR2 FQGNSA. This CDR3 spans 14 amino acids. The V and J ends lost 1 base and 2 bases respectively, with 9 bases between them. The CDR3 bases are TGTGCCAGCAGCTTAGTTCAGGGGCCCTACGAGCAGTACTTC. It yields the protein CASSLVQGPYEQYF. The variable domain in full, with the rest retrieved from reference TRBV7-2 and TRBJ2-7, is GAGVSQSPSNKVTEKGKDVELRCDPISGHTALYWYRQSLGQGLEFLIYFQGNSAPDKSGLPSDRFSAERTGGSVSTLTIQRTQQEDSAVYLCASSLVQGPYEQYFGPGTRLTVT.

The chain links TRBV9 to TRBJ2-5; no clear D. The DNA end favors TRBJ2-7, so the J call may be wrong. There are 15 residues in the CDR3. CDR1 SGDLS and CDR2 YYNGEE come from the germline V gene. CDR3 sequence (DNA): TGTGCCAGCAGCGTAGATCACACGCCTACCTACGAGCAGTACTTC. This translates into CASSVDHTPTYEQYF.

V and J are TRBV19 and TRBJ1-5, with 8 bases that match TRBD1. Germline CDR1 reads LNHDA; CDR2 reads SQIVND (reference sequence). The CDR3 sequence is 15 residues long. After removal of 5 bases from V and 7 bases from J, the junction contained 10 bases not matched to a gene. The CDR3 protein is CASSGTGGPRQPQHF. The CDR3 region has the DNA TGTGCCAGTAGTGGAACAGGGGGACCGCGACAGCCCCAGCATTTT.

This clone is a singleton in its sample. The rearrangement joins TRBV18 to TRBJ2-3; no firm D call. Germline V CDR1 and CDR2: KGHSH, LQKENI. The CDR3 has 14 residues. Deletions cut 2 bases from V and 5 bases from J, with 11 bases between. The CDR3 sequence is CASSPTSRVDTQYF. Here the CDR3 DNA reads TGTGCCAGCTCACCAACCTCAAGAGTAGATACGCAGTATTTT.

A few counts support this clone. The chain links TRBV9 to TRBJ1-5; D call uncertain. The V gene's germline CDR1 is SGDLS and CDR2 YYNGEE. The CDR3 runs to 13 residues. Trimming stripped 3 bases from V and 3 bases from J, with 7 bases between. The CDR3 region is CASSASINQPQHF. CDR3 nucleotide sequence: TGTGCCAGCAGCGCGAGCATCAATCAGCCCCAGCATTTT.

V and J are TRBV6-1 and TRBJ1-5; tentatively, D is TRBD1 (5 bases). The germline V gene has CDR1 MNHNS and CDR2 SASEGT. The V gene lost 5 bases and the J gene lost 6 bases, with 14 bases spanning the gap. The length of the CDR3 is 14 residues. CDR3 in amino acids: CASSLSGLGQPQHF. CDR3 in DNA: TGTGCCAGCAGTTTGTCGGGGCTTGGTCAGCCCCAGCATTTT.

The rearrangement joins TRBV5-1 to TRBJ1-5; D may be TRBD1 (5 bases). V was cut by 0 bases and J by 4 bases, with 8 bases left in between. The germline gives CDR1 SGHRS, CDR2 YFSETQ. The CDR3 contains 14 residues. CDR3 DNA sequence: TGCGCCAGCAGCTTGGGACAGAGAAATCAGCCCCAGCATTTT. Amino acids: CASSLGQRNQPQHF.

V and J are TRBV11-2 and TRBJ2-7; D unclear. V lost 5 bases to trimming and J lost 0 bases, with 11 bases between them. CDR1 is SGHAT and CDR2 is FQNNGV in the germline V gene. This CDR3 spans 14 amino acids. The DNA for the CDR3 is TGTGCCAGCAGCCGACTGGGCAGCTCCTACGAGCAGTACTTC. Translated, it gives CASSRLGSSYEQYF. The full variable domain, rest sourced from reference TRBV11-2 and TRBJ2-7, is EAGVAQSPRYKIIEKRQSVAFWCNPISGHATLYWYQQILGQGPKLLIQFQNNGVVDDSQLPKDRFSAERLKGVDSTLKIQPAKLEDSAVYLCASSRLGSSYEQYFGPGTRLTVT.

The CDR3 loop is CATRLETNYGYTF. The DNA for the CDR3 is TGTGCCACCCGACTCGAGACTAACTATGGCTACACCTTC. V gene TRBV10-3 combines with J gene TRBJ1-2; D is ambiguous. The CDR3 runs 13 residues. The V end lost 10 bases, the J end lost 0 bases, and 12 bases lay between the germline ends. The germline V gene has CDR1 ENHRY and CDR2 SYGVKD.

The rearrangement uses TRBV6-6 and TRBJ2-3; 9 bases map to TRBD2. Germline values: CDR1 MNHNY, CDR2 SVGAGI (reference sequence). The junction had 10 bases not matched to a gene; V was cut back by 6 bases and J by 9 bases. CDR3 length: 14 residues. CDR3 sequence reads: CASRSSGDPWTQYF. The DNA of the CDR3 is TGTGCCAGCAGGTCTAGCGGGGACCCGTGGACGCAGTATTTT.

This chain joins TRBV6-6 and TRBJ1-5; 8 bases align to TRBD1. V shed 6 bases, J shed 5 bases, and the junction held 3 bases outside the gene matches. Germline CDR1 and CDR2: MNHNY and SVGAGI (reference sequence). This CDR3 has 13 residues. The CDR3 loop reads CASSLTGDQPQHF. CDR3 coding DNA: TGTGCCAGCAGCCTGACAGGGGATCAGCCCCAGCATTTT.

The chain's CDR3 is CASSRTSVSEQFF. CDR3 in DNA: TGTGCCAGCAGCAGGACTAGCGTAAGCGAGCAGTTCTTC. The rearrangement joins TRBV11-2 to TRBJ2-1, with 9 bases aligning to TRBD2. The germline CDR1 and CDR2 sequences are SGHAT and FQNNGV. Trimming cost V 5 bases and J 10 bases; bases outside gene matches: 6. The CDR3 covers 13 residues.

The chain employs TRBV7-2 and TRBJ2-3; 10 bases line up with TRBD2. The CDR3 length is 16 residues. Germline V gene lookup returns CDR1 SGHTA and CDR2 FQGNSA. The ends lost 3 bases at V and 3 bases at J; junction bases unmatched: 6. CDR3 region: CASSLERGGHTDTQYF. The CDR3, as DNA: TGTGCCAGCAGCTTGGAGCGGGGGGGTCATACAGATACGCAGTATTTT.

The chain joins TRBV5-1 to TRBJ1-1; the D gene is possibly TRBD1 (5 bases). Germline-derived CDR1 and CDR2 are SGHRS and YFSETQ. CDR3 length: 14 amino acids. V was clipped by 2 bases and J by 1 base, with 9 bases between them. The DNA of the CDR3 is TGCGCCAGCAGCTTAGGCAGGGCGAACACTGAAGCTTTCTTT. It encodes CASSLGRANTEAFF.